The rows below give T cell receptor beta chains drawn from one sample of a study of T cells in Graves' hyperthyroidism and ophthalmopathy. TCRdb analysed the multiplex PCR reads with MiXCR anew, one entry per CDR3 protein. The sample has 500,000 to 650,000 distinct CDR3 sequences, 12% to 15% seen once. The sequencing input was blood. The receptor source for this set is a woman aged 40 to 50 with Graves' hyperthyroidism. CDR3s include the opening cysteine and the closing phenylalanine or tryptophan. The order of the fields is D gene, J gene, V gene, CDR3 length, clone size, CDR3 DNA, CDR3 protein. The D gene is left open where the match is weak. Clone size is stated in some rows and not others, as once, few, many or a class when expanded.

d_call: TRBD2; j_call: TRBJ2-1; v_call: TRBV20-1; cdr3_length: 15; clone_size: -; cdr3_nt: TGCAGTGCTAGAGATTGGACTAGCCCCTACAATGAGCAGTTCTTC; cdr3_aa: CSARDWTSPYNEQFF
d_call: -; j_call: TRBJ1-1; v_call: TRBV12-3/TRBV12-4; cdr3_length: 14; clone_size: -; cdr3_nt: TGTGCCAGCAGTCCGGGCCGCCGAAGCACTGAAGCTTTCTTT; cdr3_aa: CASSPGRRSTEAFF
d_call: -; j_call: TRBJ1-1; v_call: TRBV19; cdr3_length: 12; clone_size: -; cdr3_nt: TGTGCCAGTAAGAACCCGGGCTATGAAGCTTTCTTT; cdr3_aa: CASKNPGYEAFF
d_call: TRBD1; j_call: TRBJ1-1; v_call: TRBV6-2/TRBV6-3; cdr3_length: 15; clone_size: -; cdr3_nt: TGTGCCAGCAGTGCCATGACAGGGGAGGACACTGAAGCTTTCTTT; cdr3_aa: CASSAMTGEDTEAFF
d_call: -; j_call: TRBJ2-2; v_call: TRBV29-1; cdr3_length: 13; clone_size: many; cdr3_nt: TGCAGCGTTGCCAGGGCGAACACCGGGGAGCTGTTTTTT; cdr3_aa: CSVARANTGELFF
d_call: -; j_call: TRBJ1-2; v_call: TRBV13; cdr3_length: 15; clone_size: -; cdr3_nt: TGTGCCAGCAGCTCCACAGGCCTGGGGGGCTATGGCTACACCTTC; cdr3_aa: CASSSTGLGGYGYTF
d_call: TRBD2; j_call: TRBJ2-1; v_call: TRBV10-1; cdr3_length: 19; clone_size: many; cdr3_nt: TGCGCCAGCAGTGAGTCGATTTTAACTAGCGGGAGCTCCATCAATGAGCAGTTCTTC; cdr3_aa: CASSESILTSGSSINEQFF
d_call: -; j_call: TRBJ1-4; v_call: TRBV2; cdr3_length: 15; clone_size: -; cdr3_nt: TGTGCCAGCAGTGAATGGAGGGGGACTAATGAAAAACTGTTTTTT; cdr3_aa: CASSEWRGTNEKLFF
d_call: -; j_call: TRBJ2-7; v_call: TRBV5-1; cdr3_length: 16; clone_size: many; cdr3_nt: TGCGCCAGCAGCTTACCCCGGGACCGAAGCTCCTACGAGCAGTACTTC; cdr3_aa: CASSLPRDRSSYEQYF
d_call: TRBD2; j_call: TRBJ2-7; v_call: TRBV20-1; cdr3_length: 14; clone_size: few; cdr3_nt: TGCAGTGCTAGTGGGCGGGAGCCTCCCTACGAGCAGTACTTC; cdr3_aa: CSASGREPPYEQYF
d_call: TRBD1; j_call: TRBJ2-7; v_call: TRBV19; cdr3_length: 15; clone_size: -; cdr3_nt: TGTGCCAGTAGTACGAAGGGACAGGGTGCCTACGAGCAGTACTTC; cdr3_aa: CASSTKGQGAYEQYF
d_call: -; j_call: TRBJ1-5; v_call: TRBV27; cdr3_length: 14; clone_size: -; cdr3_nt: TGTGCCAGCAGACTAATTGGGGGCAATCAGCCCCAGCATTTT; cdr3_aa: CASRLIGGNQPQHF
d_call: TRBD2; j_call: TRBJ2-3; v_call: TRBV27; cdr3_length: 17; clone_size: many; cdr3_nt: TGTGCCAGCAATCCAGGGACTAGCGGGACGCAAACAGATACGCAGTATTTT; cdr3_aa: CASNPGTSGTQTDTQYF
d_call: TRBD1; j_call: TRBJ1-1; v_call: TRBV11-2; cdr3_length: 14; clone_size: many; cdr3_nt: TGTGCCAGCAGCTTAAGGACAGGGCCCACTGAAGCTTTCTTT; cdr3_aa: CASSLRTGPTEAFF
d_call: TRBD1; j_call: TRBJ2-1; v_call: TRBV7-9; cdr3_length: 15; clone_size: few; cdr3_nt: TGTGCCAGCAGCTTACAGGGGGCGGGCGAGGGTGAGCAGTTCTTC; cdr3_aa: CASSLQGAGEGEQFF
d_call: -; j_call: TRBJ2-7; v_call: TRBV11-2; cdr3_length: 13; clone_size: many; cdr3_nt: TGTGCCAGCAGCTCTCCTCGCTCCTACGAGCAGTACTTC; cdr3_aa: CASSSPRSYEQYF
d_call: -; j_call: TRBJ2-3; v_call: TRBV11-2; cdr3_length: 15; clone_size: many; cdr3_nt: TGTGCCAGCAGCTTAGATGCGGGCAGCACAGATACGCAGTATTTT; cdr3_aa: CASSLDAGSTDTQYF
d_call: -; j_call: TRBJ2-7; v_call: TRBV5-1; cdr3_length: 14; clone_size: -; cdr3_nt: TGCGCCAGCAGCCTGTTGCAGGGCAACTACGAGCAGTACTTC; cdr3_aa: CASSLLQGNYEQYF
d_call: TRBD1; j_call: TRBJ1-4; v_call: TRBV20-1; cdr3_length: 15; clone_size: many; cdr3_nt: TGCAGTGCTAGAGATCCGGGACAGGGTAATGAAAAACTGTTTTTT; cdr3_aa: CSARDPGQGNEKLFF
d_call: -; j_call: TRBJ1-4; v_call: TRBV11-2; cdr3_length: 17; clone_size: -; cdr3_nt: TGTGCCAGCAGCCCGAGGGGGGGGGGCCCGTGGAATGAAAAACTGTTTTTT; cdr3_aa: CASSPRGGGPWNEKLFF
d_call: -; j_call: TRBJ2-1; v_call: TRBV28; cdr3_length: 13; clone_size: many; cdr3_nt: TGTGCCAGCAGTAGGGTCAACTACAATGAGCAGTTCTTC; cdr3_aa: CASSRVNYNEQFF
d_call: -; j_call: TRBJ2-3; v_call: TRBV20-1; cdr3_length: 16; clone_size: many; cdr3_nt: TGCAGTGCTGGCCTTGGTACCCTAGTTAGGGCAGATACGCAGTATTTT; cdr3_aa: CSAGLGTLVRADTQYF
d_call: TRBD2; j_call: TRBJ2-1; v_call: TRBV10-1; cdr3_length: 16; clone_size: -; cdr3_nt: TGCGCCAGCAGTGAGTCGCGGGCTAGCGGGATAAATGAGCAGTTCTTC; cdr3_aa: CASSESRASGINEQFF
d_call: TRBD1; j_call: TRBJ2-7; v_call: TRBV20-1; cdr3_length: 13; clone_size: many; cdr3_nt: TGCAGTGCTAGAGCGGGACAGCCCTACGAGCAGTACTTC; cdr3_aa: CSARAGQPYEQYF
d_call: TRBD2; j_call: TRBJ2-3; v_call: TRBV28; cdr3_length: 15; clone_size: many; cdr3_nt: TGTGCCAGCGCCGATAGATCCCGGGGGGGAGATACGCAGTATTTT; cdr3_aa: CASADRSRGGDTQYF
d_call: -; j_call: TRBJ2-7; v_call: TRBV20-1; cdr3_length: 12; clone_size: few; cdr3_nt: TGCAGTGCTATGGGGAGCTCCTACGAGCAGTACTTC; cdr3_aa: CSAMGSSYEQYF
d_call: -; j_call: TRBJ1-3; v_call: TRBV30; cdr3_length: 13; clone_size: few; cdr3_nt: TGTGCCTGGTCCGGGGCACCTGGGAACACCATATATTTT; cdr3_aa: CAWSGAPGNTIYF
d_call: TRBD2; j_call: TRBJ2-2; v_call: TRBV9; cdr3_length: 16; clone_size: -; cdr3_nt: TGTGCCAGCAGCGTTTCTAGCGGGAGGGGTGCCGGGGAGCTGTTTTTT; cdr3_aa: CASSVSSGRGAGELFF
d_call: -; j_call: TRBJ1-2; v_call: TRBV2; cdr3_length: 15; clone_size: many; cdr3_nt: TGTGCCAGCAGTGAGTCGGCCTGGCAGGACTATGGCTACACCTTC; cdr3_aa: CASSESAWQDYGYTF
d_call: -; j_call: TRBJ2-5; v_call: TRBV7-3; cdr3_length: 15; clone_size: many; cdr3_nt: TGTGCCAGCAGCTTCGGGCAGGGCATTGGAGAGACCCAGTACTTC; cdr3_aa: CASSFGQGIGETQYF
d_call: TRBD1; j_call: TRBJ1-2; v_call: TRBV30; cdr3_length: 16; clone_size: many; cdr3_nt: TGTGCCTGGGGTCGGGACAGGCCACAAACGGGGGGTGGCTACACCTTC; cdr3_aa: CAWGRDRPQTGGGYTF
d_call: TRBD2; j_call: TRBJ2-1; v_call: TRBV7-9; cdr3_length: 14; clone_size: few; cdr3_nt: TGTGCCAGCAGCTTAGAGTTGACTAGCGATGAGCAGTTCTTC; cdr3_aa: CASSLELTSDEQFF
d_call: -; j_call: TRBJ1-3; v_call: TRBV2; cdr3_length: 13; clone_size: many; cdr3_nt: TGTGCCAGCAGTGAAGGGGGAGTGAGCACCATATATTTT; cdr3_aa: CASSEGGVSTIYF
d_call: TRBD2; j_call: TRBJ2-5; v_call: TRBV7-9; cdr3_length: 18; clone_size: many; cdr3_nt: TGTGCCAGCAGCTTACCCCTAGCGGGAGGGCCGGTATCGGAGACCCAGTACTTC; cdr3_aa: CASSLPLAGGPVSETQYF
d_call: TRBD1; j_call: TRBJ1-5; v_call: TRBV5-1; cdr3_length: 16; clone_size: few; cdr3_nt: TGCGCCAGCAGCTTGGGGGACAGGGGAAGCAATCAGCCCCAGCATTTT; cdr3_aa: CASSLGDRGSNQPQHF
d_call: TRBD2; j_call: TRBJ2-7; v_call: TRBV15; cdr3_length: 15; clone_size: -; cdr3_nt: TGTGCCACCAGCAGAGATCAGGGACTAGCGACCGAGCAGTACTTC; cdr3_aa: CATSRDQGLATEQYF
d_call: -; j_call: TRBJ2-5; v_call: TRBV14; cdr3_length: 13; clone_size: many; cdr3_nt: TGTGCCAGCAGCCAGGACCCGTCGGAGGCCCAGTACTTC; cdr3_aa: CASSQDPSEAQYF
d_call: TRBD2; j_call: TRBJ2-7; v_call: TRBV19; cdr3_length: 14; clone_size: -; cdr3_nt: TGTGCCAGTAGCAAACTAGCGACCTCCTACGAGCAGTACTTC; cdr3_aa: CASSKLATSYEQYF
d_call: -; j_call: TRBJ2-2; v_call: TRBV5-5; cdr3_length: 15; clone_size: many; cdr3_nt: TGTGCCAGCAGCTTGGTGGGGACGAACACCGGGGAGCTGTTTTTT; cdr3_aa: CASSLVGTNTGELFF
d_call: TRBD1; j_call: TRBJ2-1; v_call: TRBV20-1; cdr3_length: 16; clone_size: many; cdr3_nt: TGCAGTGCTAGAGATGTCCTGGACAGGGGCTACAATGAGCAGTTCTTC; cdr3_aa: CSARDVLDRGYNEQFF
d_call: -; j_call: TRBJ2-3; v_call: TRBV19; cdr3_length: 14; clone_size: few; cdr3_nt: TGTGCCAGTAGTGTAGCCTACAGCGCAGATACGCAGTATTTT; cdr3_aa: CASSVAYSADTQYF
d_call: -; j_call: TRBJ1-1; v_call: TRBV10-3; cdr3_length: 12; clone_size: many; cdr3_nt: TGTGCCATCATTACGGGTAACACTGAAGCTTTCTTT; cdr3_aa: CAIITGNTEAFF
d_call: -; j_call: TRBJ2-7; v_call: TRBV11-2; cdr3_length: 14; clone_size: few; cdr3_nt: TGTGCCAGCAGCTTCCAAGGTCCCGTGTACGAGCAGTACTTC; cdr3_aa: CASSFQGPVYEQYF
d_call: -; j_call: TRBJ2-3; v_call: TRBV29-1; cdr3_length: 11; clone_size: few; cdr3_nt: TGCAGCGTGGGGCACACAGATACGCAGTATTTT; cdr3_aa: CSVGHTDTQYF
d_call: -; j_call: TRBJ2-4; v_call: TRBV4-1; cdr3_length: 13; clone_size: few; cdr3_nt: TGCGCCAGCAGCCAAGATACTAGTAACATTCAGTACTTC; cdr3_aa: CASSQDTSNIQYF